This T cell receptor (beta chain) was recorded in a study of blood T cells in healthy people across ages. This CDR3 has 17 amino acids. Germline values: CDR1 SGHRS, CDR2 YFSETQ. V lost 4 bases, J lost 2 bases, and 5 bases stayed unmatched. Through a sample-barcoded 5' primer and a J-beta primer mix, a second PCR was run for roughly 6 to 12 cycles. Each cDNA was tagged by a template-switch adaptor containing 12 random nucleotides. Samples each returned at least 2.5 million CDR3-containing paired-end reads. Using its own MiXCR run on the 5' RACE reads, TCRdb lists one record per CDR3 protein. The profile covers 550,000 to 800,000 distinct CDR3 sequences, with roughly 21% appearing a single time and about 3.6% taken by the ten largest. Points on this clonotype: The antigen remains unidentified.

Study findings and constraints: The study found more naive CD4+ cells and higher diversity in long-lived than aged donors.

Isolation of PBMCs gave at least 6 million cells per sample. The source is a man aged 70-80 years in good health. This chain links TRBV5-1 with TRBJ2-1, with 14 bases that match TRBD2. The sequencing sample was made of blood. The DNA for the CDR3 is TGCGCCAGCAGCGAAGGACTAGCGGGAGGAACCTACAATGAGCAGTTCTTC. It translates to CASSEGLAGGTYNEQFF.